This is a list of T cell receptor beta chains from one sample in a study of PD-L1 blockade in urothelial cancer. The data were produced by immunoSEQ multiplex PCR, yet TCRdb's version contains in-frame clones alone and is incomplete. The sample has fewer than 45,000 clones, roughly a third seen once; the top ten hold around 8.9%. The sequenced sample was tumor tissue, obtained before atezolizumab (anti-PD-L1) treatment. The receptors come from a man aged 55 to 69 with urothelial cancer. The CDR3 runs from the conserved cysteine through the conserved F or W. D genes are given only for firm matches. Clone size is not always given. Where it is, it says once, few, many or a class for expanded clones.

d_call clone_size j_call v_call cdr3_aa cdr3_nt
. few TRBJ1-2 TRBV19 CASSPWGADYGYTF TGTGCCAGTAGCCCCTGGGGCGCCGACTATGGCTACACCTTC
. . TRBJ1-5 TRBV19 CASSNPTVSLGQPQHF TGTGCCAGTAGTAACCCGACAGTCTCGCTGGGCCAGCCCCAGCATTTT
TRBD1 few TRBJ1-2 TRBV6-8 CASSETGVDGYTF TGTGCCAGCAGTGAGACAGGGGTGGATGGCTACACCTTC
TRBD1 many TRBJ1-5 TRBV6-8 CASSRTGLSHQPQHF TGTGCCAGCAGTCGGACAGGGCTGTCACACCAGCCCCAGCATTTT
TRBD1 . TRBJ1-6 TRBV9 CASSASGTGTNSPLHF TGTGCCAGCAGCGCCTCCGGGACAGGGACGAATTCACCCCTCCACTTT
. few TRBJ2-2 TRBV28 CASSYRAGELFF TGTGCCAGCAGCTACAGGGCCGGGGAGCTGTTTTTT
. . TRBJ1-4 TRBV19 CASSTRTVSNEKLFF TGTGCCAGTAGCACCCGGACAGTGAGTAATGAAAAACTGTTTTTT
. few TRBJ1-1 TRBV11-3 CASSVETENTEAFF TGTGCCAGCAGCGTGGAGACGGAGAACACTGAAGCTTTCTTT
TRBD2 . TRBJ2-7 TRBV30 CAWGAGGLTEQYF TGTGCCTGGGGAGCGGGGGGGCTAACCGAGCAGTACTTC
. few TRBJ2-7 TRBV9 CASSVAYPGYEQYF TGTGCCAGCAGCGTGGCCTACCCAGGATACGAGCAGTACTTC
TRBD1 many TRBJ1-1 TRBV9 CASSAQGARNTEAFF TGTGCCAGCAGCGCGCAGGGGGCGAGGAACACTGAAGCTTTCTTT
TRBD1 . TRBJ1-1 TRBV18 CASSPRQGITEAFF TGTGCCAGCTCACCACGACAGGGGATCACTGAAGCTTTCTTT